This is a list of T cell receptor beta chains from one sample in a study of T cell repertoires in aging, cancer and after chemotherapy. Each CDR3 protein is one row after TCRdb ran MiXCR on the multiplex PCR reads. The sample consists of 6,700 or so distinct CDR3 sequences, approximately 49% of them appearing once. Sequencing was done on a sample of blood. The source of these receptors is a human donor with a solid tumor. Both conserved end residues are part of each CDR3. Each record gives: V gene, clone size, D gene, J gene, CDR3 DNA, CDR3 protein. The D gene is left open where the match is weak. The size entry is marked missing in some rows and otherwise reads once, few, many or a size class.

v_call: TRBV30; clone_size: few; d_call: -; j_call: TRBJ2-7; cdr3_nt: TGTGCCTGGAGTTTGGGCACCACCTACGAGCAGTACTTC; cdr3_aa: CAWSLGTTYEQYF
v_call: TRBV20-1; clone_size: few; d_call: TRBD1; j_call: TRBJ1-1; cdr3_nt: TGCAGTGCTAGAGCCCATGACAGGGGTACTTTCTTT; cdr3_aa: CSARAHDRGTFF
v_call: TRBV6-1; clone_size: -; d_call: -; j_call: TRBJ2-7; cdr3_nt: TGTGCCAGCAGCCCAAATAGCGACTACTACGAGCAGTACTTC; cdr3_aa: CASSPNSDYYEQYF
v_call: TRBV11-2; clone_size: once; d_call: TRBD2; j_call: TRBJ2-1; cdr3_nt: TGTGCCAGCAGCTTAGCTAATCGGGAGGGCCAGTTCTTC; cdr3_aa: CASSLANREGQFF
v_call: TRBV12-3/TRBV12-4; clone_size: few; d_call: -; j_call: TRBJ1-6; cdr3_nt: TGTGCCAGCAGTCGGGGTCAGTGGGTCAATTCACCCCTCCACTTT; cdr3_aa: CASSRGQWVNSPLHF
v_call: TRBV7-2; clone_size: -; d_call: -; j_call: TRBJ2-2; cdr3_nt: TGTGCCAGCAGGGAAGGGTCTGGGACCGGGGAGCTGTTTTTT; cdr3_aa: CASREGSGTGELFF
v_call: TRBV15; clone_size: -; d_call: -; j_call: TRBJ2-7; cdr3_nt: TGTGCCACCGGGACTGAAAGCTCCTACGAGCAGTACTTC; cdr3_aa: CATGTESSYEQYF
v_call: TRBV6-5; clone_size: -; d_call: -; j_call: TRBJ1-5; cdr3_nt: TGTGCCAGCAGGGAGAGACAGGCCCGGGTGACGCCCCAGCATTTT; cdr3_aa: CASRERQARVTPQHF
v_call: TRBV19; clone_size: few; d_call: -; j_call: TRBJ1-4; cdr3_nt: TGTGCCAGTAGCCCTGAAGGTGCAACTAATGAAAAACTGTTTTTT; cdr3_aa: CASSPEGATNEKLFF
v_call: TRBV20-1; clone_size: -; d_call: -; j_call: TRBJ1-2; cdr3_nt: TGCAGTGCTAGAGATCTCTCAGACTATGGCTACACCTTC; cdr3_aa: CSARDLSDYGYTF
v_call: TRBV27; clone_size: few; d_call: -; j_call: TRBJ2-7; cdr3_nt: TGTGCCAGCAGGAGGGGGGGTGGTATCATCCCCTACGAGCAGTACTTC; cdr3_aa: CASRRGGGIIPYEQYF
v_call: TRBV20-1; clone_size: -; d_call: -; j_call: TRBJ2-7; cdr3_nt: TGCAGTGCTAGCGGGAGCGGGTACGAGCAGTACTTC; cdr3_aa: CSASGSGYEQYF
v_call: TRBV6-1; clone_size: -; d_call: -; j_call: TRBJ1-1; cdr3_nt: TGTGCCAGCAGTCTAACAGGGAGGAACACTGAAGCTTTCTTT; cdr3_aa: CASSLTGRNTEAFF
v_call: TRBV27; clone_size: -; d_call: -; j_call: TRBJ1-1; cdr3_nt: TGTGCCAGCAGTCCCATAGGGAGCTTGAACACTGAAGCTTTCTTT; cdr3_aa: CASSPIGSLNTEAFF
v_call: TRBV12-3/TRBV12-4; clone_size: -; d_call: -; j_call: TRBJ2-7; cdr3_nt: TGTGCCAGCAGTTTGGGGGAGGCGTACGAGCAGTACTTC; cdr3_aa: CASSLGEAYEQYF
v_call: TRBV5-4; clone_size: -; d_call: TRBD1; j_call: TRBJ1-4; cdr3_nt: TGTGCCAGCAGCTTATTTTCGGGACAGGATGAAAAACTGTTTTTT; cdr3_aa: CASSLFSGQDEKLFF
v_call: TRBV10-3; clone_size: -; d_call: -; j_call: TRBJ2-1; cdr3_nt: TGTGCCATCAGTGAGGAAAATAAGGACAATGAGCAGTTCTTC; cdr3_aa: CAISEENKDNEQFF
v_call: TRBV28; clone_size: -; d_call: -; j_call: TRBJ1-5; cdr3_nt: TGTGCCAGCAGTTTCCCGACGGGACTCTGGATGGAGCCCCAGCATTTT; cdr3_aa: CASSFPTGLWMEPQHF
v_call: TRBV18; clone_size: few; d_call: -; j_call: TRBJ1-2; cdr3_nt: TGTGCCAGCAGCCCGTCGGAAGGCTACACCTTC; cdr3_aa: CASSPSEGYTF
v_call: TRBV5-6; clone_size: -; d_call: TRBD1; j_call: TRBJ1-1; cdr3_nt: TGCGCCAGCAGCCCGGGACAGATGAACACTGAAGCTTTCTTT; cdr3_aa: CASSPGQMNTEAFF
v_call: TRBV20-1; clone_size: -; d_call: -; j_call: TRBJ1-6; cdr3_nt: TGCAGTGCTAGTGACATGGATTCACCCCTCCACTTT; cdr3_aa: CSASDMDSPLHF
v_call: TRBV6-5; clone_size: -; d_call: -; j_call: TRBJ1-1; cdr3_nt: TGTGCCAGCAGTTACAGGGAAGTCACTGAAGCTTTCTTT; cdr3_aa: CASSYREVTEAFF
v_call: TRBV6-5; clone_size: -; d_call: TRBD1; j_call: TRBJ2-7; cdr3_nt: TGTGCCAGCTGTTACAGGGGACAGACAGCCGAGCAGTACTTC; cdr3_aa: CASCYRGQTAEQYF
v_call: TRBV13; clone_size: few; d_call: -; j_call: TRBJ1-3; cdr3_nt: TGTGCCAGCAGCTTAAGGGAGACAGGCCGAATAACTGGAAACACCATATATTTT; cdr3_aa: CASSLRETGRITGNTIYF
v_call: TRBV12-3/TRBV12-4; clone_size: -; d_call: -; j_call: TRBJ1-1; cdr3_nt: TGTGCCAGCAGGGCACAGGGCCTGTCTCAGGGTGAAGCTTTCTTT; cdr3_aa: CASRAQGLSQGEAFF
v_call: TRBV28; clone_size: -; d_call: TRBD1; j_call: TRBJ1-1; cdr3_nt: TGTGCCAGCAGCTGGGACAGGGGAACCACTGAAGCTTTCTTT; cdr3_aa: CASSWDRGTTEAFF
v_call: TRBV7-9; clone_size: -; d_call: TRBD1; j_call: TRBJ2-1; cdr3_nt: TGTGCCAGCAGCTTCTCCAGGGGGTATTATGAGCAGTTCTTC; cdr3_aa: CASSFSRGYYEQFF
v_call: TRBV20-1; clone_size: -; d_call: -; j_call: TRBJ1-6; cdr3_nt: TGCAGTGCTAGGGCCGGGACGGCAAATTCACCCCTCCACTTT; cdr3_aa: CSARAGTANSPLHF
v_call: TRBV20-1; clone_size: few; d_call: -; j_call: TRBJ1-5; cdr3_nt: TGCAGTGCGGGTGGACTTAGCAATCAGCCCCAGCATTTT; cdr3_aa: CSAGGLSNQPQHF
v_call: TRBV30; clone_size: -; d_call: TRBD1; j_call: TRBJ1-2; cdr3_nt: TGTGCCTGGAGCGAAATCTCAGGGGGCTATGGCTACACCTTC; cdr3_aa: CAWSEISGGYGYTF
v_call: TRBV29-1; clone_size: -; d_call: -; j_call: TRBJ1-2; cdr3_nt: TGCAGCGGGTGGGGTGGTTATGGCTACACCTTC; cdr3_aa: CSGWGGYGYTF
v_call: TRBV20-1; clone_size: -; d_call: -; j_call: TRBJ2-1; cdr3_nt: TGCAGTGCTAGAAAAGGGGGGAATGAGCAGTTCTTC; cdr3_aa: CSARKGGNEQFF
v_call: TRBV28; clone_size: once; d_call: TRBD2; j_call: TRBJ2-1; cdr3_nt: TGTGCCAGCAGTTCCAACTTCTTGGATAGCGGGACGCTTGAGCAGTTCTTC; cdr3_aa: CASSSNFLDSGTLEQFF
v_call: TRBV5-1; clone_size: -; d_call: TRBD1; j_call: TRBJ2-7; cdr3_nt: TGCGCCAGCAGCTTGGGACAGGGGTACGACGAGCAGTACTTC; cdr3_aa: CASSLGQGYDEQYF
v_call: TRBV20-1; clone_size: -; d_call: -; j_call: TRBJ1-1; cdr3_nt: TGCAGTGCTAGAGACCTACAGGGTTGGGGCACTGAAGCTTTCTTT; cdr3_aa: CSARDLQGWGTEAFF